The clone carrying this T cell receptor (beta chain) was recorded a few times. Unique molecular identifiers were attached to individual cDNA molecules. TCRdb reanalysed the 5' RACE reads using MiXCR and keeps one entry per CDR3 protein. The table has about 76,000 distinct CDR3 sequences, around 12% seen once. The data stem from a study of early T cells in non-severe SARS-CoV-2 infection. The sequence derives from an adult who was a healthcare worker with PCR-confirmed SARS-CoV-2 infection or an uninfected control (not recorded which). The sample comprised whole blood.

Here the CDR3 reads CASSRRLGGDTQYF. The CDR3, as DNA: TGTGCCAGCAGTCGGCGACTTGGGGGAGATACGCAGTATTTT. The J gene is TRBJ2-3, the V gene TRBV6-5; either TRBD1 or TRBD2 may fit D (5 bases each). From germline, CDR1 is MNHEY and CDR2 SVGAGI. The CDR3 covers 14 residues. V lost 5 bases, J lost 5 bases, and 14 bases lay in between.